A selection of T cell receptor beta chains follows, all from one sample in a study of esophageal squamous cell carcinoma under preoperative chemotherapy. TCRdb independently ran MiXCR on the PCR reads; one entry per CDR3 protein. The top ten hold roughly a sixth of the sample, which has 13,000 or so distinct CDR3 sequences, around half seen once. This material was obtained from a patient given preoperative chemotherapy. These receptors came from a human donor with esophageal squamous cell carcinoma. The donor label of this sample is uncertain. The conserved cysteine and the conserved F or W are not part of the CDR3 here.

V gene: TRBV6-5
J gene: .
CDR3 protein: ASSWGGNRETQY

V gene: TRBV6-1
J gene: TRBJ2-7
CDR3 protein: ASSDGGRAYEQY

V gene: TRBV6-5
J gene: TRBJ2-2
CDR3 protein: ASSIQGGNTGELF

V gene: TRBV12-5
J gene: TRBJ1-4
CDR3 protein: ASVAGSNEKLF

V gene: TRBV4-2
J gene: TRBJ2-7
CDR3 protein: ASSQDGRGGPSYEQY

V gene: TRBV7-6
J gene: TRBJ2-7
CDR3 protein: ASMAGENGYGTYEQY

V gene: TRBV10-2
J gene: TRBJ2-3
CDR3 protein: AGSGAREADTQY

V gene: TRBV10-2
J gene: TRBJ2-4
CDR3 protein: ARGVRDRDTQY

V gene: TRBV11-3
J gene: TRBJ2-5
CDR3 protein: ASSLGVSEWETQY

V gene: TRBV6-1
J gene: TRBJ2-1
CDR3 protein: ASSGLAGYNEQF

V gene: TRBV6-1
J gene: TRBJ2-1
CDR3 protein: ASSTPEGTDEQF

V gene: TRBV6-1
J gene: TRBJ2-3
CDR3 protein: ASRARGTDTQY

V gene: TRBV10-1
J gene: TRBJ2-4
CDR3 protein: ASSEGRGAKNTQY

V gene: TRBV7-2
J gene: TRBJ1-4
CDR3 protein: ASSTMTGLGEKLF

V gene: TRBV6-1
J gene: .
CDR3 protein: ASSAGLAALQETQY

V gene: TRBV12-3/TRBV12-4
J gene: TRBJ2-2
CDR3 protein: ASSLRGRGTGELF

V gene: TRBV6-1
J gene: TRBJ2-3
CDR3 protein: ASSLRVAGVTDTQY

V gene: TRBV7-2
J gene: .
CDR3 protein: ASSLTGAEQY

V gene: TRBV7-9
J gene: TRBJ2-1
CDR3 protein: ASSLEDGEQF

V gene: TRBV7-2
J gene: TRBJ2-4
CDR3 protein: SSAGRGGLAKDIQY

V gene: TRBV7-9
J gene: .
CDR3 protein: ASSLARGPHNEQY

V gene: TRBV6-1
J gene: TRBJ1-1
CDR3 protein: ASSGSLNTEAF

V gene: TRBV6-1
J gene: TRBJ2-2
CDR3 protein: ASGRGTGYTGELF

V gene: TRBV12-3/TRBV12-4
J gene: TRBJ2-2
CDR3 protein: ASSLESTGELF

V gene: TRBV6-1
J gene: TRBJ1-2
CDR3 protein: ASISPGVLGGYT

V gene: TRBV6-1
J gene: TRBJ2-3
CDR3 protein: ASGGGGAGGPETQY

V gene: TRBV6-1
J gene: .
CDR3 protein: ASSELSYEQY

V gene: TRBV7-2
J gene: TRBJ2-1
CDR3 protein: ASSLIGVGGGETQF

V gene: TRBV6-1
J gene: TRBJ2-7
CDR3 protein: ASRDMPSYEQY

V gene: TRBV6-1
J gene: TRBJ2-2
CDR3 protein: ASSEGGGTEKQF

V gene: TRBV6-1
J gene: TRBJ2-7
CDR3 protein: ASSGPFSLEQY

V gene: TRBV6-1
J gene: TRBJ2-3
CDR3 protein: ASSHGQANTGAQY

V gene: TRBV6-1
J gene: TRBJ2-3
CDR3 protein: ASAKRTPGNTQY

V gene: TRBV6-1
J gene: TRBJ2-5
CDR3 protein: ASSVLRGTTEDNEQY

V gene: TRBV7-6
J gene: TRBJ2-5
CDR3 protein: ASSLNAGKETQY

V gene: TRBV6-1
J gene: .
CDR3 protein: ASGQTYEQY

V gene: TRBV6-1
J gene: .
CDR3 protein: ASRQGFEQY

V gene: TRBV7-6
J gene: TRBJ2-2
CDR3 protein: ASSLVAGRSTGKDANTGELF

V gene: TRBV7-2
J gene: TRBJ2-1
CDR3 protein: ASSLRGTNEQF

V gene: TRBV25-1
J gene: TRBJ2-1
CDR3 protein: ASSELGQGGHEQF

V gene: TRBV6-1
J gene: TRBJ2-1
CDR3 protein: AGEGGRDTETQY

V gene: TRBV6-1
J gene: TRBJ2-3
CDR3 protein: ASSHGQANTDAQY

V gene: TRBV7-2
J gene: TRBJ2-2
CDR3 protein: ASSLVPTGELF

V gene: TRBV4-1
J gene: TRBJ2-5
CDR3 protein: ASSLQLAGWETQY

V gene: TRBV6-1
J gene: TRBJ2-1
CDR3 protein: ASSRQGSYNEQF

V gene: TRBV12-3/TRBV12-4
J gene: TRBJ2-1
CDR3 protein: ATTFGTGVSYEQF

V gene: TRBV7-6
J gene: TRBJ1-1
CDR3 protein: ASSLEPANTEAF

V gene: TRBV6-1
J gene: TRBJ2-5
CDR3 protein: ASTRESGEQY

V gene: TRBV6-1
J gene: TRBJ2-3
CDR3 protein: ASSELWGRAKDTQY

V gene: TRBV12-3/TRBV12-4
J gene: TRBJ1-4
CDR3 protein: ASSLVANEKLF

V gene: TRBV6-1
J gene: .
CDR3 protein: ASTETSYPYEQY

V gene: TRBV4-1
J gene: TRBJ2-5
CDR3 protein: ASSQRTGGTRRETQY

V gene: TRBV6-1
J gene: TRBJ2-2
CDR3 protein: ASNPPHRELF

V gene: TRBV14
J gene: TRBJ2-4
CDR3 protein: ASSQRGLSGTNIQY

V gene: TRBV6-1
J gene: TRBJ2-2
CDR3 protein: ASSRQGAYTGELF

V gene: TRBV6-1
J gene: .
CDR3 protein: ASRGTSGRFSYNEQY

V gene: TRBV10-3
J gene: TRBJ2-5
CDR3 protein: AISPFSEQETQY

V gene: TRBV6-1
J gene: TRBJ2-1
CDR3 protein: ASSPVRGTSYNEQF

V gene: TRBV27
J gene: TRBJ2-3
CDR3 protein: ASSLRGLAGGTRQDTQY

V gene: TRBV6-1
J gene: TRBJ2-7
CDR3 protein: ASRHTVQY